This T cell receptor beta chain derives from a study of blood T cells in healthy people across ages. Combining a sample-barcoded 5' primer with a J-beta primer mix, a second PCR ran for roughly 7 to 11 cycles. TCRdb called the 5' RACE reads again in MiXCR, with one record for every CDR3 protein. This sample has 750,000 to 1,000,000 distinct CDR3 sequences, with about 27% found just once. J was trimmed by 7 bases and V by 0 bases; bases with no gene match: 9. Per the germline V gene, CDR1 is DFQATT and CDR2 is SNEGSKA (reference sequence). CDR3 length equals 16 residues. Each donor supplied ten milliliters of peripheral blood. These data are also associated with another study on T cells of mothers and their children. According to that study: The cDNA synthesis received all extracted RNA, at roughly 1.6 ug per 15 ul. Related mother and child pairs showed slightly greater overlap (not significant) than unrelated pairs did.

Input material: blood. This chain joins TRBV20-1 and TRBJ2-1; the match to TRBD2 covers 10 bases. The clonotype comes from a woman aged 40-49 years in good health. The CDR3 spells CSAREPSGGLRNEQFF. As DNA, the CDR3 is TGCAGTGCTAGAGAACCTAGCGGGGGCCTTAGGAATGAGCAGTTCTTC.